One T cell receptor (beta chain) is described in this entry. Its matching antigen is unknown. The junction departs from the called germline gene at one end, perhaps through a read error. The data derive from a study of post-analysis software for immune sequencing data. Study at large: Included courses were relapsing-remitting and secondary progressive multiple sclerosis; progressive-relapsing multiple sclerosis was also included. The study, taken as a whole, reports: Clustering by F measure revealed strong co-clustering among samples prepared together in one batch. In patients, about five TRBV segments were more frequent than in controls, with TRBV5-6, TRBV5-1 and TRBV20-1 among them.

Unique molecular identifiers featured in each of the TCR beta cDNA libraries. Researchers reported around 510,000 cDNA molecules coming from roughly 1 to 10 million T cells. TCRdb re-analysed the PCR reads in MiXCR, keeping a single row per CDR3 protein. The table lists fewer than 900,000 distinct CDR3 sequences, about 45% of them singletons. Germline V CDR1 and CDR2: SQVTM, ANQGSEA. The CDR3 is made up of 15 amino acids. J is TRBJ2-1 and V is TRBV29-1; D call uncertain. This clonotype originated in a girl under 18 with multiple sclerosis. Sequencing input: blood. CDR3 amino acids: CSVATNLGPYNERFF. The CDR3 coding sequence is TGCAGCGTTGCCACTAACCTAGGGCCTTACAATGAGCGGTTCTTC.